The next 16 T cell receptor beta chains were all read from a single sample in a study of shared clonotypes between healthy human individuals. The table came from immunoSEQ multiplex PCR; TCRdb's copy has only in-frame clones and leaves some out. The sample gives about 480,000 clones, 79% of which show up once; 13% is in the top ten. The sequencing sample was made of PBMCs. These receptors came from a woman in her thirties or forties in good health. Some clones in this sample may be carry-over from other donors' samples.

This clone was detected only once. The rearrangement joins TRBV7-2 to TRBJ2-5, with TRBD2 identical over 16 bases. This CDR3 contains 17 residues. From germline, CDR1 is SGHTA and CDR2 FQGNSA. V trimming: 4 bases; J trimming: 5 bases; junction bases outside the gene matches: 7. The CDR3 reads CASSSGTSGRAGETQYF. CDR3 DNA sequence: TGTGCCAGCAGCTCCGGGACTAGCGGGAGGGCCGGGGAGACCCAGTACTTC.

The chain joins TRBV5-4 to TRBJ2-5; 8 nucleotides match TRBD2. The CDR3 consists of 15 residues. The V gene end was trimmed by 4 bases and the J gene end by 5 bases; junction bases not matched to a gene: 10. The germline V gene has CDR1 SGHNT and CDR2 YYREEE (reference sequence). The CDR3, as DNA: TGTGCCAGCAGCCCGAGCGGGAGAATAAGGGAGACCCAGTACTTC. Its translation: CASSPSGRIRETQYF.

In its sample, this clone was seen many times. The chain employs TRBV7-9 and TRBJ2-3; D not resolved. Germline V lookup: CDR1 SEHNR, CDR2 FQNEAQ (reference sequence). The V end lost 2 bases, the J end lost 7 bases, and 10 bases lay between the germline ends. CDR3 size: 13 residues. The CDR3 coding sequence is TGTGCCAGCAGCTTAAGGGCGACTCATACGCAGTATTTT. This sequence encodes CASSLRATHTQYF. Variable domain in full (rest from reference TRBV7-9 and TRBJ2-3): DTGVSQNPRHKITKRGQNVTFRCDPISEHNRLYWYRQTLGQGPEFLTYFQNEAQLEKSRLLSDRFSAERPKGSFSTLEIQRTEQGDSAMYLCASSLRATHTQYFGPGTRLTVL.

The chain links TRBV6-4 to TRBJ2-2; D is uncertain. Between the trimmed V and J ends, which lost 4 bases and 3 bases, there was a span of 15 bases. The CDR3 has 16 residues. The germline CDR1 and CDR2 sequences are MRHNA and SNTAGT. For the CDR3, the DNA is TGTGCCAGCAGTGGTTGGGCTCTCCTTTACACCGGGGAGCTGTTTTTT. It translates to CASSGWALLYTGELFF.

This clone has a single count. The chain employs TRBV2 and TRBJ1-2; tentatively, D is TRBD1 (6 bases). This CDR3 has 15 amino acids. V gave up 2 bases and J gave up 3 bases, with 13 bases separating them. In germline, CDR1 is SNHLY, CDR2 FYNNEI. The CDR3: CASSEKAGEDYGYTF. CDR3 coding DNA: TGTGCCAGCAGTGAAAAGGCAGGGGAAGACTATGGCTACACCTTC.

This clone was observed a few times. The chain combines TRBV29-1 with TRBJ1-5; D gene ambiguous. V gave up 3 bases and J gave up 3 bases, with 9 bases separating them. Germline V gene sequence: CDR1 SQVTM, CDR2 ANQGSEA. The CDR3 contains 13 residues. Here the CDR3 DNA reads TGCAGCGTTGAGTTACAACCCAATCAGCCCCAGCATTTT. The encoded protein is CSVELQPNQPQHF.

As concerns this clone: The junction does not match germline at one end; this may be a read error. The chain carries TRBV7-7 and TRBJ2-7, with D possibly matching TRBD2 (6 bases). CDR3 length: 15 amino acids. Germline CDR1 is SSHAT and CDR2 is FNYEAQ (reference sequence). CDR3 DNA sequence: TGTGCTAGCAGCTTAGGATCGACTAGCTCCTACGAGCAGTACTTC. Translating it yields CASSLGSTSSYEQYF.

The chain uses TRBV7-3 and TRBJ2-5; possibly TRBD1 or TRBD2 for D (5 bases each). V was clipped by 2 bases and J by 5 bases, with 12 bases between them. This CDR3 is 14 amino acids long. The germline V gene has CDR1 SGHTA and CDR2 FQGTGA. CDR3 protein: CASSLFGGVETQYF. The DNA for the CDR3 is TGTGCCAGCAGCTTATTTGGGGGAGTTGAGACCCAGTACTTC. Variable domain in full (rest from reference TRBV7-3 and TRBJ2-5): GAGVSQTPSNKVTEKGKYVELRCDPISGHTALYWYRQSLGQGPEFLIYFQGTGAADDSGLPNDRFFAVRPEGSVSTLKIQRTERGDSAVYLCASSLFGGVETQYFGPGTRLLVL.

The chain couples TRBV5-1 to TRBJ2-3; D is possibly TRBD2 (5 bases). This CDR3 contains 15 residues. In germline, CDR1 is SGHRS, CDR2 YFSETQ. V was pared by 0 bases and J by 2 bases, with 10 bases between. DNA for the CDR3: TGCGCCAGCAGCTTGGATACGGGAACCACAGATACGCAGTATTTT. Encoded protein: CASSLDTGTTDTQYF. Based on the CDR3 plus reference TRBV5-1 and TRBJ2-3, the full variable domain is KAGVTQTPRYLIKTRGQQVTLSCSPISGHRSVSWYQQTPGQGLQFLFEYFSETQRNKGNFPGRFSGRQFSNSRSEMNVSTLELGDSALYLCASSLDTGTTDTQYFGPGTRLTVL.

V gene TRBV11-2 combines with J gene TRBJ1-6, with D uncertain. Germline V CDR1 and CDR2: SGHAT, FQNNGV. The CDR3 length is 15 residues. Trimming left V 2 bases short and J 4 bases short, with 9 bases between. The CDR3 sequence: CASSLSGPYNSPLHF. CDR3 sequence (DNA): TGTGCCAGCAGCTTAAGCGGACCGTATAATTCACCCCTCCACTTT.

This clone was recorded only once. The CDR3 sequence: CAWSWTPGVYEQYF. The CDR3 bases are TGTGCCTGGAGTTGGACCCCGGGGGTCTACGAGCAGTACTTC. This chain connects TRBV30 to TRBJ2-5; the D gene is possibly TRBD2 (6 bases). TRBJ2-7 matches the DNA end more closely, so the J call is doubtful. The CDR3 covers 14 residues. CDR1 and CDR2 (germline): GTSNPN, SVGIG (reference sequence).

There are a few counts of this clone. The rearrangement uses TRBV4-3 and TRBJ1-1; the D gene is possibly TRBD1 (5 bases). The V and J ends lost 1 base and 1 base respectively, with 13 bases between them. CDR3 length equals 16 residues. Germline V gene lookup returns CDR1 LGHNA and CDR2 YSLEER. CDR3 protein: CASSQGWGEGNTEAFF. The CDR3 DNA sequence: TGCGCCAGCAGCCAAGGGTGGGGCGAAGGGAACACTGAAGCTTTCTTT.

The chain recombines TRBV13 with TRBJ2-6; perhaps TRBD1 as D (5 bases). Germline assignment: CDR1 PRHDT and CDR2 FYEKMQ (reference sequence). There are 17 residues in the CDR3. V lost 3 bases and J lost 2, with 14 bases in between. The CDR3 region has the DNA TGTGCCAGCAGCTTCGGCAGGGTAGGCCCTGGGGCCAACGTCCTGACTTTC. It codes for CASSFGRVGPGANVLTF.

The table lists this clone with a few counts. Other DNA sequences in the same sample also yield this CDR3. The chain links TRBV29-1 to TRBJ2-5; D unclear. The CDR3 is 15 residues long. Trimming shortened V by 1 base and J by 3 bases, and 15 bases separated the two germline ends. Germline lookup yields CDR1 SQVTM and CDR2 ANQGSEA. The CDR3 reads CSVEVAAGKEETQYF. Written as DNA, the CDR3 is TGCAGCGTTGAAGTGGCGGCAGGTAAAGAAGAGACCCAGTACTTC.

With regard to this clone: The same CDR3 also results from other DNA sequences found in this sample. J is TRBJ2-7 and V is TRBV5-1, with 9 bases aligning to TRBD1. The V gene end was trimmed by 0 bases and the J gene end by 5 bases; junction bases not matched to a gene: 6. The germline gives CDR1 SGHRS, CDR2 YFSETQ. This CDR3 has 15 residues. DNA for the CDR3: TGCGCCAGCAGCTTGGGATGGACAGGGGCCCACGAGCAGTACTTC. The encoded protein is CASSLGWTGAHEQYF.

J is TRBJ1-1 and V is TRBV11-2; TRBD1 is a possible D gene (6 bases). This CDR3 is built from 14 residues. CDR1 and CDR2 (germline): SGHAT, FQNNGV. The germline V and J ends were trimmed by 0 bases and 5 bases, with 10 bases remaining between them. In DNA, the CDR3 is TGTGCCAGCAGCTTAGAGGGACACAGAACTGAAGCTTTCTTT. Amino acid sequence: CASSLEGHRTEAFF.